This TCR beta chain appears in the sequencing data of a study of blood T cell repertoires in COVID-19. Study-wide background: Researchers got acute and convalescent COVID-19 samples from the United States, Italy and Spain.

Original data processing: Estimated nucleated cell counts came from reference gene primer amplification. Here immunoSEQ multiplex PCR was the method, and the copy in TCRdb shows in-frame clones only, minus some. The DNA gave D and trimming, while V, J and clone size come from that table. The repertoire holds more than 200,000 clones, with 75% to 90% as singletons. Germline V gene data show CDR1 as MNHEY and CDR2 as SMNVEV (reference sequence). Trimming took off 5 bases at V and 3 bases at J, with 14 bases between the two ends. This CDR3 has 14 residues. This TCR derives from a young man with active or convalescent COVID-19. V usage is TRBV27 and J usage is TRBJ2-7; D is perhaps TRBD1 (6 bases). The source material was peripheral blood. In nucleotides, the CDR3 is TGTGCCAGCAGTCCGAAACCGACAGGCTACGAGCAGTACTTC. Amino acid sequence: CASSPKPTGYEQYF.